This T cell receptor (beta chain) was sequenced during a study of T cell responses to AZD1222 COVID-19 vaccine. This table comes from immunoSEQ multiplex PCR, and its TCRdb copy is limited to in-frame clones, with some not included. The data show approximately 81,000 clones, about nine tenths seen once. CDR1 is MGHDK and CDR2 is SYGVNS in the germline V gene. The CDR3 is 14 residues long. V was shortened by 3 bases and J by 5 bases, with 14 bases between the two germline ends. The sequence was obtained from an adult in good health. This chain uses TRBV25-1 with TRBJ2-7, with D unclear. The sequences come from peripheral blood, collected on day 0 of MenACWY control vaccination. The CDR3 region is CASSDSQLRDEQYF. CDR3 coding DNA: TGTGCCAGCAGTGATTCTCAACTACGAGACGAGCAGTACTTC.